This T cell receptor (beta chain) came from a study of T-cell reconstitution after alpha-beta-depleted transplantation in children. Study-wide findings and caveats: Reported findings indicate that, about two months after transplant, alpha-beta T cells came from several hundred expanded clones, which were derived from non-depleted graft cells.

This clonotype appeared a few times. The antigen remains unidentified. V shed 8 bases, J shed 4 bases, and the junction held 11 bases outside the gene matches. The CDR3 spans 14 residues. Germline assignment: CDR1 MDHEN and CDR2 SYDVKM. A library of TCRbeta sequences, prepared with unique molecular identifiers, was generated. MiXCR, applied by TCRdb to the PCR reads, yields one record per CDR3 protein. The repertoire holds about 240,000 distinct CDR3 sequences, with 20% to 30% as singletons. The sample in question was PBMCs, obtained before TCRalphabeta/CD19-depleted stem cell transplant. The TCR sequence derives from a girl aged 2 to 9 with Fanconi anemia, due to receive a stem cell transplant. The chain uses TRBV28 and TRBJ2-7; 7 positions agree with TRBD2. The CDR3 protein is CASAQASGFYEQYF. CDR3 in DNA: TGTGCCAGCGCTCAGGCTAGCGGCTTTTACGAGCAGTACTTC.